Below are 8 T cell receptor beta chains sequenced from a single sample in a study of T cell responses to AZD1222 COVID-19 vaccine. TCRdb's table, derived via immunoSEQ multiplex PCR, lists solely in-frame clones and lacks some. Here the sample spans over 120,000 clones, about 93% being singletons. The sequencing used peripheral blood, collected on day 0 of AZD1222 vaccination. All receptors derive from an adult in good health.

V gene TRBV10-1 combines with J gene TRBJ2-3; D is unresolved. Trimming removed 4 bases from V and 0 bases from J, with 2 bases in between. The germline V gene has CDR1 WNHNN and CDR2 SYGVQD (reference sequence). The CDR3 has 12 amino acids. For the CDR3, the DNA is TGCGCCAGCAGTGCTAGCACAGATACGCAGTATTTT. It codes for CASSASTDTQYF.

DNA of the CDR3: TGCAGTGCAAGTCCGGGGGGGACCTACGAGCAGTACTTC. The encoded protein is CSASPGGTYEQYF. The V call is TRBV20-1, the J call TRBJ2-7; 8 positions match TRBD2. The CDR3 loop spans 13 amino acids. CDR1 is DFQATT, CDR2 SNEGSKA, per germline (reference sequence). Trimming cost V 6 bases and J 2 bases; bases outside gene matches: 6.

The V and J genes are TRBV5-8 and TRBJ2-5, with D possibly matching TRBD2 (5 bases). This CDR3 region has 16 residues. Trimming cost V 3 bases and J 0 bases, with 15 bases left between them. From germline, CDR1 is SGHTS and CDR2 YDEGEE. The CDR3 sequence: CASSSPTTPYQETQYF. The CDR3 nucleotides are TGTGCCAGCAGCTCCCCGACTACTCCGTACCAAGAGACCCAGTACTTC. Drawing the rest from reference TRBV5-8 and TRBJ2-5, the complete variable domain is EAGVTQSPTHLIKTRGQQATLRCSPISGHTSVYWYQQALGLGLQFLLWYDEGEERNRGNFPPRFSGRQFPNYSSELNVNALELEDSALYLCASSSPTTPYQETQYFGPGTRLLVL.

The V and J genes are TRBV27 and TRBJ2-3; tentatively, D is TRBD2 (6 bases). The CDR3 extends over 15 amino acids. Per the germline V gene, CDR1 is MNHEY and CDR2 is SMNVEV (reference sequence). V lost 3 bases to trimming and J lost 0 bases, with 10 bases between them. The CDR3, as DNA: TGTGCCAGCAGTTTTCTGCGGGATAGCACAGATACGCAGTATTTT. Translation gives CASSFLRDSTDTQYF.

This chain connects TRBV5-5 to TRBJ2-7; TRBD2 agrees at 7 bases. The ends lost 2 bases at V and 2 bases at J; junction bases unmatched: 4. Germline V gene data show CDR1 as SGHKS and CDR2 as YYEKEE (reference sequence). The CDR3 extends over 14 amino acids. This chain's CDR3 is CASSFGGGTYEQYF. The CDR3 nucleotides read TGTGCCAGCAGCTTCGGGGGAGGGACCTACGAGCAGTACTTC.

This chain links TRBV18 with TRBJ2-2, with D perhaps matching TRBD2 (6 bases). Germline CDR1 is KGHSH and CDR2 is LQKENI. Trimming cost V 6 bases and J 1 base, with 12 bases left between them. CDR3 length: 15 amino acids. Here the CDR3 reads CASSVAAMNTGELFF. The CDR3 DNA reads as TGTGCCAGCTCCGTAGCGGCCATGAACACCGGGGAGCTGTTTTTT.

The rearrangement uses TRBV5-4 and TRBJ2-7, with 7 bases fitting TRBD1. There are 14 residues in the CDR3. After removal of 4 bases from V and 0 bases from J, the junction contained 4 bases not matched to a gene. From germline, CDR1 is SGHNT and CDR2 YYREEE (reference sequence). The CDR3 is CASSTQGSSYEQYF. CDR3 bases: TGTGCCAGCAGCACACAGGGGTCCTCCTACGAGCAGTACTTC.

This chain connects TRBV5-4 to TRBJ2-7; weak D call: TRBD1 (6 bases). Germline V gene lookup returns CDR1 SGHNT and CDR2 YYREEE (reference sequence). V shed 0 bases and J shed 7 bases, with 8 bases lying between them. This CDR3 contains 12 residues. The CDR3 DNA reads TGTGCCAGCAGCTTGGTAGGGGGAGAGCAGTACTTC. This sequence encodes CASSLVGGEQYF.